This T cell receptor beta chain was sequenced for a study of blood T cell repertoires in COVID-19. As for the study in general: Material from acute and convalescent COVID-19 was sourced from the United States, Italy and Spain.

This clone was seen just once. Germline V gene lookup returns CDR1 SNHLY and CDR2 FYNNEI. CDR3 length: 13 residues. The J segment lost 8 bases and the V segment lost 4 bases, leaving 5 bases of the junction unmatched. Here immunoSEQ multiplex PCR was the method, and the copy in TCRdb shows in-frame clones only, minus some. Among tens of thousands of clones listed, more than 70% were seen once. The receptor was isolated from a man aged 55 to 69 with acute or convalescent COVID-19. The specimen sequenced was peripheral blood. The rearrangement uses TRBV2 and TRBJ2-1; 7 nucleotides match TRBD1. The CDR3 protein is CASSGQGIDEQFF. CDR3 bases: TGTGCCAGCAGTGGACAGGGTATCGATGAGCAGTTCTTC.